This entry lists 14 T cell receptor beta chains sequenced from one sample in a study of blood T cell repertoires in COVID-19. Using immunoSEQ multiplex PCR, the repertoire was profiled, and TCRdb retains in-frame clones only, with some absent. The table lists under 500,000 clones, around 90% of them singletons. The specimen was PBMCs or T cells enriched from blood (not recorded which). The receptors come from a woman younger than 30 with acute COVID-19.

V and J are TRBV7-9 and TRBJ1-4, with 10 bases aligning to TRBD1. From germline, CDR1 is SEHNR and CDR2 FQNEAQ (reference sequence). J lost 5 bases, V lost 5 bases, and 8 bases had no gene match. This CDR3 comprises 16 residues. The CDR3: CASSPLVGQGNEKLFF. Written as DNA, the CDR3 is TGTGCCAGCAGCCCCCTCGTGGGACAGGGGAATGAAAAACTGTTTTTT.

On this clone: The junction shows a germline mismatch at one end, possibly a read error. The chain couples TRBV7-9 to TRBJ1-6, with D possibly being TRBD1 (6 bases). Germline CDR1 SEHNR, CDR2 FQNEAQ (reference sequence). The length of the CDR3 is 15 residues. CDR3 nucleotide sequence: TGTGCCGGCAGCCCAGGGGACATTCCTGATTCACCCCTCCACTTT. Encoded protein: CAGSPGDIPDSPLHF.

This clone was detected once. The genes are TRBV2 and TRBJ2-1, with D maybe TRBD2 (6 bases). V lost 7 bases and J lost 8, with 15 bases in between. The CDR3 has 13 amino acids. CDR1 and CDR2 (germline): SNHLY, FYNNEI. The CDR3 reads CASILGGFDEQFF. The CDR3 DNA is TGTGCCAGCATCCTTGGGGGGTTCGATGAGCAGTTCTTC.

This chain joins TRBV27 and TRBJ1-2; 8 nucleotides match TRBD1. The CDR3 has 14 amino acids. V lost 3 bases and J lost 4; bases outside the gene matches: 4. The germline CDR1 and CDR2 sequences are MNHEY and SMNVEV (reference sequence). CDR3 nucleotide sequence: TGTGCCAGCAGTTTCAGGGGGCTCGGCTATGGCTACACCTTC. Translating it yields CASSFRGLGYGYTF.

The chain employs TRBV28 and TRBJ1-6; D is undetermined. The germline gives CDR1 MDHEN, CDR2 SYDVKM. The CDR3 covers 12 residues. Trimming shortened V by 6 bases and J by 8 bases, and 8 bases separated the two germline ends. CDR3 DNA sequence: TGTGCCAGCAGATTTCAGGATTCACCCCTCCACTTT. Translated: CASRFQDSPLHF.

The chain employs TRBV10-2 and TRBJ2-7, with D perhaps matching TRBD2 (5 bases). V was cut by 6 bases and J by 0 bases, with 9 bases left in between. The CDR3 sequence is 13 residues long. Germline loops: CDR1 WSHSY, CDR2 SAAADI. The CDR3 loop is CASRGLLSYEQYF. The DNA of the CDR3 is TGCGCCAGCAGAGGACTCCTCTCCTACGAGCAGTACTTC.

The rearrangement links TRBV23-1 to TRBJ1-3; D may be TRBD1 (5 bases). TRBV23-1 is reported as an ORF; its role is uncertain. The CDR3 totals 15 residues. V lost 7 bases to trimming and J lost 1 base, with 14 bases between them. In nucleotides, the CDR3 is TGCGCCAGCACCCTAGGACACACATCTGGAAACACCATATATTTT. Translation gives CASTLGHTSGNTIYF.

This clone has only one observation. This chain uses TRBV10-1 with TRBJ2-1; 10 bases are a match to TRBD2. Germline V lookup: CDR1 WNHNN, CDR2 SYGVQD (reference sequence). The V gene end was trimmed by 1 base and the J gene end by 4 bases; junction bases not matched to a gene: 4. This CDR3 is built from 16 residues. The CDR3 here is CASSELLAGKYNEQFF. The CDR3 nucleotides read TGCGCCAGCAGTGAGTTACTAGCGGGGAAGTACAATGAGCAGTTCTTC.

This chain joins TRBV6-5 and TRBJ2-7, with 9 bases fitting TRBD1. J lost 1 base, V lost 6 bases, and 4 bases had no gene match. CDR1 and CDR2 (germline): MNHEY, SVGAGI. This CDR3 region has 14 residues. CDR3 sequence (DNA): TGTGCCAGCAGAACCGGGACAGGGTCCTACGAGCAGTACTTC. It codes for CASRTGTGSYEQYF.

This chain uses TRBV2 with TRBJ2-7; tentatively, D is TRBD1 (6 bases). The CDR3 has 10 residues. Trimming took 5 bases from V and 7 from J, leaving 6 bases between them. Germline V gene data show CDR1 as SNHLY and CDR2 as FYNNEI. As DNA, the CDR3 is TGTGCCAGCAGTACAGGGGAGCAGTACTTC. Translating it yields CASSTGEQYF. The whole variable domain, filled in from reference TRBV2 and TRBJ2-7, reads EPEVTQTPSHQVTQMGQEVILRCVPISNHLYFYWYRQILGQKVEFLVSFYNNEISEKSEIFDDQFSVERPDGSNFTLKIRSTKLEDSAMYFCASSTGEQYFGPGTRLTVT.

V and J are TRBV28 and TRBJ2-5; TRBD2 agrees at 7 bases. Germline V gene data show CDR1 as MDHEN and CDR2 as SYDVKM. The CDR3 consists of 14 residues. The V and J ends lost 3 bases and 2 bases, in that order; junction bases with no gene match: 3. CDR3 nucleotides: TGTGCCAGCAGTTTGGGCGGGGGACAAGAGACCCAGTACTTC. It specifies CASSLGGGQETQYF.

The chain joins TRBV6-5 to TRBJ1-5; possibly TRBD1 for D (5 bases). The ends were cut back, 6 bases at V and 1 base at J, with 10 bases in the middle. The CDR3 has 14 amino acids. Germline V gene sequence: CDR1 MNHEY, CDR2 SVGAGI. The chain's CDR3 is CASSGQGSNQPQHF. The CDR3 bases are TGTGCCAGCAGCGGTCAGGGAAGCAATCAGCCCCAGCATTTT.

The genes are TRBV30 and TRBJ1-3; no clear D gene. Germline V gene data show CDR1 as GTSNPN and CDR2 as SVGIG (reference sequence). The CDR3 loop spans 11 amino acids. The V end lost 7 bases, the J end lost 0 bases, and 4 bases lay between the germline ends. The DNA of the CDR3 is TGTGCCTACAACTCTGGAAACACCATATATTTT. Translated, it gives CAYNSGNTIYF.

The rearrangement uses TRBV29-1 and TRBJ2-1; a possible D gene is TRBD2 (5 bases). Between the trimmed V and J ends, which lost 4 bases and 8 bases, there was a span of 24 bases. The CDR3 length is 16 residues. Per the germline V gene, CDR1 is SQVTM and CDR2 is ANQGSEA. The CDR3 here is CSVVGGRGIAFDEQFF. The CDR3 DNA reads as TGCAGCGTTGTAGGTGGGCGAGGGATAGCTTTCGATGAGCAGTTCTTC.